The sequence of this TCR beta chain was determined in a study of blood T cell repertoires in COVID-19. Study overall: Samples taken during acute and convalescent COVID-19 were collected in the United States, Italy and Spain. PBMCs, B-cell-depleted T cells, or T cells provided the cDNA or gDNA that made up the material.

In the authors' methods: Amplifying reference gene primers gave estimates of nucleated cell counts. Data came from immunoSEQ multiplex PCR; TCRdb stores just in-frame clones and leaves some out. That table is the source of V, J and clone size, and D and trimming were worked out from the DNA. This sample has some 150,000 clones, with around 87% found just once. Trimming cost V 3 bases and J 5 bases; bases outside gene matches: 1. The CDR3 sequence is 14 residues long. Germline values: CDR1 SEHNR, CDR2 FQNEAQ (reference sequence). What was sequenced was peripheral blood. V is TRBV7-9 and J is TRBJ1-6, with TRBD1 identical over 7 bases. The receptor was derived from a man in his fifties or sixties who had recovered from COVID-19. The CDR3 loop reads CASSFQGDNSPLHF. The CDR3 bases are TGTGCCAGCAGCTTCCAGGGGGATAATTCACCCCTCCACTTT.